Each of the 22 T cell receptor beta chains below was sequenced from the same sample in a study of blood T cell repertoires in COVID-19. Using immunoSEQ multiplex PCR, the repertoire was profiled, and TCRdb retains in-frame clones only, with some absent. The sample lists about 270,000 clones, under 90% occurring once. Source material: peripheral blood. The receptors were sampled from an older woman with active or convalescent COVID-19.

This sequence joins TRBV19 and TRBJ2-5; 8 bases are a match to TRBD1. CDR3 length: 16 residues. With V trimmed by 5 bases and J by 5 bases, 13 bases remained unmatched. Germline V gives CDR1 LNHDA, CDR2 SQIVND (reference sequence). The CDR3 bases are TGTGCCAGTAGTTTGGACAGGGCAATTAGCCGGGAGACCCAGTACTTC. This encodes CASSLDRAISRETQYF.

This clone was detected only once. The CDR3 DNA reads as TGTGCCAGCAGCTTGCGGGAAGGGCCTTCCTACGAGCAGTACTTC. Translation gives CASSLREGPSYEQYF. The chain uses TRBV7-2 and TRBJ2-7, with a weak D call TRBD2 (6 bases). This CDR3 is 15 amino acids long. Germline V gene data show CDR1 as SGHTA and CDR2 as FQGNSA. Between the trimmed V and J ends, which lost 3 bases and 1 base, there was a span of 13 bases.

The rearrangement uses TRBV2 and TRBJ1-5; possible D gene TRBD1, 5 bases. The CDR3 extends over 13 amino acids. V gave up 3 bases and J gave up 6 bases, with 9 bases separating them. CDR1 and CDR2 (germline): SNHLY, FYNNEI. The CDR3 DNA reads as TGTGCCAGCAGTGATGGGGGGATTCAGCCCCAGCATTTT. Translation gives CASSDGGIQPQHF.

This clone was seen a single time. This chain uses TRBV7-2 with TRBJ1-2; D is unclear. V gave up 1 base and J gave up 4 bases, with 13 bases separating them. Germline CDR1 and CDR2: SGHTA and FQGNSA. This CDR3 has 15 amino acids. The CDR3 is CASSLVFEGSYGYTF. The CDR3 coding sequence is TGTGCCAGCAGCTTAGTTTTTGAGGGCAGCTATGGCTACACCTTC.

The chain links TRBV18 to TRBJ1-2; D gene unclear. This CDR3 is 13 amino acids long. Trimming cost V 3 bases and J 6 bases, with 11 bases left between them. From germline, CDR1 is KGHSH and CDR2 LQKENI. This chain's CDR3 is CASSPLEADGYTF. Written as DNA, the CDR3 is TGTGCCAGCTCACCTCTCGAGGCAGATGGCTACACCTTC.

J is TRBJ2-3 and V is TRBV18; 12 bases line up with TRBD2. The J segment lost 4 bases and the V segment lost 3 bases, leaving 8 bases of the junction unmatched. In germline, CDR1 is KGHSH, CDR2 LQKENI. CDR3 size: 17 residues. Here the CDR3 reads CASSPYLAGGPPDTQYF. Written as DNA, the CDR3 is TGTGCCAGCTCACCGTATCTAGCGGGGGGGCCCCCAGATACGCAGTATTTT.

The chain recombines TRBV4-1 with TRBJ1-6, with D possibly matching TRBD1 (5 bases). Germline CDR1 reads MGHRA; CDR2 reads YSYEKL. V was trimmed by 0 bases and J by 9 bases, leaving 9 bases between them. The CDR3 is 14 amino acids. DNA for the CDR3: TGCGCCAGCAGCCAAGAGGAACAGGTTTCACCCCTCCACTTT. It encodes CASSQEEQVSPLHF.

The V gene is TRBV11-2, the J gene TRBJ2-1, with D hard to call. This CDR3 region has 13 residues. With 5 bases removed from V and 6 bases from J, the gap between germline ends came to 11 bases. The germline gives CDR1 SGHAT, CDR2 FQNNGV. The CDR3 nucleotides are TGTGCCAGCAGCCTCGCGTTCGGCAATGAGCAGTTCTTC. Translated, it gives CASSLAFGNEQFF.

V is TRBV7-6 and J is TRBJ2-3, with 7 bases that match TRBD2. CDR1 and CDR2 from the germline V gene are SGHVS and FNYEAQ. Trimming took 2 bases from V and 5 from J; bases not matched to a gene: 7. The CDR3 contains 15 residues. The CDR3 loop reads CASSLLWGGGDTQYF. The CDR3 nucleotides read TGTGCCAGCAGCTTACTGTGGGGGGGAGGAGATACGCAGTATTTT.

The rearrangement uses TRBV29-1 and TRBJ1-5, with 7 bases identical to TRBD1. The CDR3 runs 15 residues. V was clipped by 6 bases and J by 4 bases; unmatched bases: 12. Germline V gene lookup returns CDR1 SQVTM and CDR2 ANQGSEA. The DNA for the CDR3 is TGCAGCGTCCGGACAGGCCCTACCGAAAATCAGCCCCAGCATTTT. It encodes CSVRTGPTENQPQHF.

V and J are TRBV11-2 and TRBJ1-1; possibly TRBD1 for D (5 bases). V lost 0 bases and J 0 bases, leaving 8 bases between the germline ends. The germline V gene has CDR1 SGHAT and CDR2 FQNNGV. This CDR3 region has 15 residues. CDR3 region: CASSLEGGVNTEAFF. CDR3 in DNA: TGTGCCAGCAGCTTAGAGGGGGGAGTGAACACTGAAGCTTTCTTT.

The rearrangement links TRBV11-2 to TRBJ2-1; 7 nucleotides line up with TRBD1. Germline V gene data show CDR1 as SGHAT and CDR2 as FQNNGV. The CDR3 has 15 residues. Trimming at V came to 6 bases and at J to 0 bases, leaving 5 bases not matched to a gene. The CDR3 DNA reads as TGTGCCAGCAGTTCCGGGACAGTCTCCTACAATGAGCAGTTCTTC. It codes for CASSSGTVSYNEQFF.

The gene calls are TRBV5-6 and TRBJ1-1; a weak D match, TRBD1 (6 bases). This CDR3 comprises 15 residues. Trimming pared 6 bases from V and 6 bases from J, leaving 21 bases between. The germline CDR1 and CDR2 sequences are SGHDT and YYEEEE. This CDR3 is CASIRGGPRGPEAFF. The DNA for the CDR3 is TGTGCCAGCATCCGGGGAGGGCCCAGGGGCCCTGAAGCTTTCTTT.

This sequence joins TRBV30 and TRBJ2-4, with a tentative D call TRBD1 (6 bases). Trimming took 0 bases from V and 2 from J, leaving 17 bases between them. The CDR3 sequence is 17 residues long. CDR1 is GTSNPN, CDR2 SVGIG, per germline (reference sequence). The CDR3 reads CAWSVIRQGRTKNIQYF. The CDR3 nucleotides read TGTGCCTGGAGTGTTATTCGCCAGGGGAGAACCAAAAACATTCAGTACTTC.

The chain links TRBV6-5 to TRBJ2-1; TRBD2 is a possible D gene (5 bases). This CDR3 contains 13 residues. Per the germline V gene, CDR1 is MNHEY and CDR2 is SVGAGI. Trimming shortened V by 6 bases and J by 7 bases, and 13 bases separated the two germline ends. The CDR3 coding sequence is TGTGCCAGCAGAACCCGGACGGGGAATGAGCAGTTCTTC. The encoded protein is CASRTRTGNEQFF.

This chain uses TRBV9 with TRBJ2-7; TRBD2 matches at 9 bases. V was clipped by 0 bases and J by 2 bases; unmatched bases: 6. The CDR3 has 16 residues. Looked up from germline, CDR1 is SGDLS and CDR2 is YYNGEE. CDR3 DNA: TGTGCCAGCAGCGTAGAGGGCGGGGGGGGACCCTACGAGCAGTACTTC. Translated, it gives CASSVEGGGGPYEQYF.

The V call is TRBV5-4, the J call TRBJ1-2; 9 nucleotides agree with TRBD1. The CDR3 length is 19 residues. The V and J ends lost 4 bases and 5 bases, in that order; junction bases with no gene match: 21. Germline V gene sequence: CDR1 SGHNT, CDR2 YYREEE (reference sequence). The CDR3 sequence is CASSTIRDRGVIRGYGYTF. The CDR3 region has the DNA TGTGCCAGCAGCACCATTCGAGACAGGGGGGTCATAAGGGGATATGGCTACACCTTC.

This clone appeared many times. The gene calls are TRBV5-6 and TRBJ1-2, with D possibly being TRBD1 (6 bases). There are 15 residues in the CDR3. The V and J ends lost 3 bases and 2 bases respectively, with 14 bases between them. CDR1 and CDR2 (germline): SGHDT, YYEEEE. CDR3: CASSSLLGTNYGYTF. The CDR3 nucleotides read TGTGCCAGCAGCTCCCTTTTAGGGACAAACTATGGCTACACCTTC.

The chain couples TRBV15 to TRBJ2-1; 7 bases are a match to TRBD2. Germline loops: CDR1 LNHNV, CDR2 YYDKDF (reference sequence). J was trimmed by 8 bases and V by 0 bases; bases with no gene match: 1. CDR3 size: 13 residues. The CDR3 nucleotides read TGTGCCACCAGCAGAGATGGGGGGGATGAGCAGTTCTTC. This sequence encodes CATSRDGGDEQFF.

The chain recombines TRBV2 with TRBJ1-4, with D unresolved. The CDR3 spans 13 residues. The germline gives CDR1 SNHLY, CDR2 FYNNEI. The V end lost 4 bases, the J end lost 6 bases, and 9 bases lay between the germline ends. CDR3 protein: CASSAGSHEKLFF. CDR3 nucleotide sequence: TGTGCCAGCAGTGCGGGGTCTCATGAAAAACTGTTTTTT.

The table lists this clone with a few counts. This chain connects TRBV27 to TRBJ1-5; D gene ambiguous. CDR3 length: 13 residues. V was pared by 0 bases and J by 9 bases, with 9 bases between. Germline V gene data show CDR1 as MNHEY and CDR2 as SMNVEV (reference sequence). CDR3 sequence reads: CASSLSGEGPQHF. CDR3 in DNA: TGTGCCAGCAGTTTATCGGGAGAAGGGCCCCAGCATTTT.

The chain recombines TRBV10-3 with TRBJ2-1; 11 positions agree with TRBD2. Trimming removed 7 bases from V and 6 bases from J; junction bases left unmatched: 5. The CDR3 runs 14 residues. Germline values: CDR1 ENHRY, CDR2 SYGVKD. CDR3 region: CAIMASGGPNEQFF. The CDR3 DNA is TGTGCCATCATGGCTAGCGGGGGGCCCAATGAGCAGTTCTTC.